This TCR beta chain appears in the sequencing data of a study of blood T cell repertoires in COVID-19. Study-wide background: Researchers got acute and convalescent COVID-19 samples from the United States, Italy and Spain. Nucleic acid was either cDNA or gDNA, and it came from T cells, B-cell-depleted T cells, or PBMCs.

The authors' processing: Amplification from reference gene primers served as the basis for estimated nucleated cell counts. Clones were sequenced by immunoSEQ multiplex PCR, and TCRdb holds only the in-frame ones, with some missing. The DNA gave D and trimming, while V, J and clone size come from that table. The sample carries roughly 35,000 clones, about 88% recorded once. From germline, CDR1 is SEHNR and CDR2 FQNEAQ (reference sequence). This CDR3 is built from 13 residues. The ends lost 5 bases at V and 2 bases at J; junction bases unmatched: 3. The chain carries TRBV7-9 and TRBJ2-7, with 7 bases lining up with TRBD2. Material for sequencing was peripheral blood. The source of this sequence is a man in his fifties or sixties with active COVID-19. CDR3 amino acids: CASSPSGAYEQYF. CDR3 coding DNA: TGTGCCAGCAGCCCGAGCGGGGCCTACGAGCAGTACTTC.